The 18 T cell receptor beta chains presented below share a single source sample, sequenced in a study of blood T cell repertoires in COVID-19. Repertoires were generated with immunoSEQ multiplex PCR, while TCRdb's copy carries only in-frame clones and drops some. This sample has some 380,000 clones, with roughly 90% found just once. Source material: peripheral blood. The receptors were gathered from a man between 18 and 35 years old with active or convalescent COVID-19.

CDR3 amino acids: CASRAGTAYNEQFF. CDR3 DNA sequence: TGTGCCAGCAGAGCCGGGACAGCCTACAATGAGCAGTTCTTC. V and J are TRBV2 and TRBJ2-1; 7 positions match TRBD1. With V trimmed by 6 bases and J by 2 bases, 4 bases remained unmatched. This CDR3 is 14 amino acids long. Germline assignment: CDR1 SNHLY and CDR2 FYNNEI.

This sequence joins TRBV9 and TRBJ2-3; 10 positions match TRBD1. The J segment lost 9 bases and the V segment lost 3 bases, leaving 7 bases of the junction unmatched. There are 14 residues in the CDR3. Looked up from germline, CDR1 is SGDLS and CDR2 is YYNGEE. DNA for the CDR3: TGTGCCAGCAGCGGACAGGGGGCACCGGGCACGCAGTATTTT. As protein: CASSGQGAPGTQYF.

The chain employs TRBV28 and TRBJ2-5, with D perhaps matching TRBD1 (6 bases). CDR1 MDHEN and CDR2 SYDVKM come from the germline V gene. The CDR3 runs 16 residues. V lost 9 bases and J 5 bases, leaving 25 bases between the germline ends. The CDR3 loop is CASITPGAGQGETQYF. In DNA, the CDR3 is TGTGCCAGTATCACCCCTGGGGCAGGGCAGGGGGAGACCCAGTACTTC.

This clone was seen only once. This chain's CDR3 is CASSQRGWSSGRAYEQYF. CDR3 nucleotides: TGTGCCAGCAGCCAGAGGGGGTGGAGTAGCGGGAGGGCCTACGAGCAGTACTTC. The genes are TRBV3-1 (or the pseudogene TRBV3-2) and TRBJ2-7; 11 bases fit TRBD2. The junction had 12 bases not matched to a gene; V was cut back by 3 bases and J by 2 bases. Germline V CDR1 and CDR2: LGHDT, YNNKEL (reference sequence). The CDR3 extends over 18 amino acids.

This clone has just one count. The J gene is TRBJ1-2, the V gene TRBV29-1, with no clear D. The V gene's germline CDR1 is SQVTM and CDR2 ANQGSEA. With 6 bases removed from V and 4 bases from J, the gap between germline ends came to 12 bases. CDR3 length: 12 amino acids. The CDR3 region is CSVAGGSYGYTF. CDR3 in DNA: TGCAGCGTCGCGGGAGGATCCTATGGCTACACCTTC.

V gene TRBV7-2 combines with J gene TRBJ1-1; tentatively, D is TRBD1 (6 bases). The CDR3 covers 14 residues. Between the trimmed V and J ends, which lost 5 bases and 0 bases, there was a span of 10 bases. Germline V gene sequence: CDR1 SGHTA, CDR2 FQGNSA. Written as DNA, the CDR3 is TGTGCCAGCAGCGTCGGACAGTTGAACACTGAAGCTTTCTTT. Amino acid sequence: CASSVGQLNTEAFF.

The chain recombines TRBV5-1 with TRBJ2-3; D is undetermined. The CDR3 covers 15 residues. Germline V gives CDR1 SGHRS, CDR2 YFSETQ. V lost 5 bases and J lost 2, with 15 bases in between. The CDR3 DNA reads TGCGCCAGCAGTATTGCGATACCTTCCACAGATACGCAGTATTTT. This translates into CASSIAIPSTDTQYF.

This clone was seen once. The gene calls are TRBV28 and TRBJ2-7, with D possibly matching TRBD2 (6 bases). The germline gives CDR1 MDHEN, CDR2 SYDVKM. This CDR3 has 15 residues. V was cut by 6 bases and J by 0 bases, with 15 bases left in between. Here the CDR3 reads CASSAEGRSSYEQYF. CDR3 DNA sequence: TGTGCCAGCAGCGCCGAGGGGAGGAGCTCCTACGAGCAGTACTTC.

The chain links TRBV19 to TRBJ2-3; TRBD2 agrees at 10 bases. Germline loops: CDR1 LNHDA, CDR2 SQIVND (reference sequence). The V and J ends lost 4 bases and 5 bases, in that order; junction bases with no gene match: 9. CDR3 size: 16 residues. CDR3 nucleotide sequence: TGTGCCAGTAGTAGGCTAGCGGGAGTTTGGGGAGATACGCAGTATTTT. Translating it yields CASSRLAGVWGDTQYF.

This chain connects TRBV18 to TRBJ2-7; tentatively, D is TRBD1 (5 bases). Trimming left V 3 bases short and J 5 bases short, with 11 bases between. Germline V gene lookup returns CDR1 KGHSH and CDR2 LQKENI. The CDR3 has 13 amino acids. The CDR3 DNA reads TGTGCCAGCTCACCCAGGGTGATGGACGAGCAGTACTTC. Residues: CASSPRVMDEQYF.

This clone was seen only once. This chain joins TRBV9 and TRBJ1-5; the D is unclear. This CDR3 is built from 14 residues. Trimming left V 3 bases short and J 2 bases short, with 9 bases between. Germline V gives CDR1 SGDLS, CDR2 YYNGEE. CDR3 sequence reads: CASSATGGNQPQHF. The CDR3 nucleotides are TGTGCCAGCAGCGCCACGGGTGGCAATCAGCCCCAGCATTTT.

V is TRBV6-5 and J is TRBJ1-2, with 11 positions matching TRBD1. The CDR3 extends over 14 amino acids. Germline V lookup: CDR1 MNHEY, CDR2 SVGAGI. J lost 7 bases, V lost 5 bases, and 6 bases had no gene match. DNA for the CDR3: TGTGCCAGCAGTACAGGACAGGGGGCGGGTGGCTACACCTTC. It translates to CASSTGQGAGGYTF.

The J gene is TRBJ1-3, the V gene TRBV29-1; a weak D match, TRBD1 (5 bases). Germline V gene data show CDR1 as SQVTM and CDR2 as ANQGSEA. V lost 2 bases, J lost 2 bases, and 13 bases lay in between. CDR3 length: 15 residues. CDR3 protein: CSVELAGRPGNTIYF. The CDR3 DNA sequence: TGCAGCGTTGAATTAGCAGGGAGGCCTGGAAACACCATATATTTT.

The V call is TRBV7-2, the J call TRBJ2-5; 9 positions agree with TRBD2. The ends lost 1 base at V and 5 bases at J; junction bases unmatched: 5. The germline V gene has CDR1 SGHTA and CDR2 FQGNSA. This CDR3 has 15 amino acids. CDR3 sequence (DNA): TGTGCCAGCAGCTTAGTAGCGGGAGTGAGGGAGACCCAGTACTTC. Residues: CASSLVAGVRETQYF.

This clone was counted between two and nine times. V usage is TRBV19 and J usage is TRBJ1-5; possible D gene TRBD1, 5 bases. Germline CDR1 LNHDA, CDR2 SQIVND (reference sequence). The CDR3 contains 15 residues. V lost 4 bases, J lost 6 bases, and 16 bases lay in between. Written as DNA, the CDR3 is TGTGCCAGTAGTACTCCGCTACGGGGGAGTCAGCCCCAGCATTTT. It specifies CASSTPLRGSQPQHF.

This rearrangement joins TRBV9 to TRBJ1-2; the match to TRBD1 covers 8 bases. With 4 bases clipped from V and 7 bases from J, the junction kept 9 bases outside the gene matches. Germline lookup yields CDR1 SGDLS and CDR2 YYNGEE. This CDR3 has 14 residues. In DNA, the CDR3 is TGTGCCAGCAGCCCACAGGGGGGGGTTGGTGGCTACACCTTC. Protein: CASSPQGGVGGYTF.

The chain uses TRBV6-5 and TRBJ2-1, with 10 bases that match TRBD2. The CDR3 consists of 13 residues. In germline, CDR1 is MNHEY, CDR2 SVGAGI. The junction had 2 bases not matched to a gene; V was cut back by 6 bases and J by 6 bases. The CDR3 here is CASRSGRANEQFF. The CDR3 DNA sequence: TGTGCCAGCAGGAGCGGGAGGGCCAATGAGCAGTTCTTC.

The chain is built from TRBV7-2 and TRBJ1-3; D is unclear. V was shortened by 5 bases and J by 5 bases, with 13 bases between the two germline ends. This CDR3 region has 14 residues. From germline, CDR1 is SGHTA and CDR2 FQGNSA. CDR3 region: CASSRTEDRNTIYF. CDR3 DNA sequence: TGTGCCAGCAGCAGGACTGAGGATCGAAACACCATATATTTT.